The 32 T cell receptor beta chains in this list originate from one sample, sequenced in a study of cytomegalovirus exposure and HLA in healthy donors. Sequenced by immunoSEQ multiplex PCR; TCRdb stores in-frame clones only, minus some. The sample holds some 60,000 clones; roughly 96% are singletons and the top ten take 0.85% to 1%. The sequencing sample was made of PBMCs. The receptors here all came from a man younger than 35 in good health and CMV-seronegative.

This clone was seen only once. The CDR3 region is CASSQGQGRSNQPQHF. The CDR3, as DNA: TGTGCCAGCAGTCAAGGACAGGGCCGAAGCAATCAGCCCCAGCATTTT. The chain couples TRBV6-6 to TRBJ1-5, with 8 bases identical to TRBD1. From germline, CDR1 is MNHNY and CDR2 SVGAGI (reference sequence). CDR3 size: 16 residues. The V and J ends lost 5 bases and 1 base, in that order; junction bases with no gene match: 7.

The rearrangement links TRBV7-2 to TRBJ2-6; 8 nucleotides agree with TRBD1. There are 18 residues in the CDR3. Germline V lookup: CDR1 SGHTA, CDR2 FQGNSA. V lost 2 bases, J lost 4 bases, and 10 bases stayed unmatched. Written as DNA, the CDR3 is TGTGCCAGCAGCTTAAGGGACAGGAACGGCCTCGGGGCCAACGTCCTGACTTTC. It encodes CASSLRDRNGLGANVLTF.

V gene TRBV2 combines with J gene TRBJ2-2; possible D gene TRBD1, 5 bases. The CDR3 consists of 14 residues. Germline V CDR1 and CDR2: SNHLY, FYNNEI. Trimming took 8 bases from V and 0 from J, leaving 10 bases between them. For the CDR3, the DNA is TGTGCCAGCTACCCGACAGCGAACACCGGGGAGCTGTTTTTT. As protein: CASYPTANTGELFF.

CDR3 bases: TGTGCCAGCAGTTACTCGCTAAGGGGCGAGGTTGGCTACACCTTC. Encoded protein: CASSYSLRGEVGYTF. J is TRBJ1-2 and V is TRBV6-5; possible D gene TRBD1, 5 bases. Germline values: CDR1 MNHEY, CDR2 SVGAGI. Trimming took 0 bases from V and 7 from J, leaving 15 bases between them. The CDR3 runs to 15 residues.

This clone showed up just once. The chain couples TRBV30 to TRBJ1-4; 7 bases fit TRBD1. Germline CDR1 is GTSNPN and CDR2 is SVGIG (reference sequence). Trimming at V came to 2 bases and at J to 10 bases, leaving 7 bases not matched to a gene. CDR3 length: 13 residues. The CDR3 spells CAWSHRGAGKLFF. The CDR3 region has the DNA TGTGCCTGGAGTCACAGGGGCGCGGGAAAACTGTTTTTT.

The gene calls are TRBV7-2 and TRBJ2-7, with 12 bases fitting TRBD2. The CDR3 has 13 amino acids. The J segment lost 6 bases and the V segment lost 7 bases, leaving 4 bases of the junction unmatched. The germline CDR1 and CDR2 sequences are SGHTA and FQGNSA. The CDR3 DNA is TGTGCCAGCACTACTAGCGGGAGGTTCGAGCAGTACTTC. Protein: CASTTSGRFEQYF.

The genes are TRBV7-9 and TRBJ2-7; 10 bases agree with TRBD1. Trimming took 5 bases from V and 6 from J; bases not matched to a gene: 13. This CDR3 contains 16 residues. In germline, CDR1 is SEHNR, CDR2 FQNEAQ (reference sequence). CDR3 protein: CASSAFRDRGFIEQYF. In DNA, the CDR3 is TGTGCCAGCAGCGCCTTCCGGGACAGGGGATTCATCGAGCAGTACTTC.

The gene calls are TRBV2 and TRBJ2-7; 10 bases are a match to TRBD1. Losses at the gene ends were 4 bases for V and 4 bases for J; bases not matched to a gene: 10. This CDR3 comprises 16 residues. Germline V CDR1 and CDR2: SNHLY, FYNNEI. CDR3 bases: TGTGCCAGCAGTGGGCCCCCTGGGACAGGGGTATACGAGCAGTACTTC. Translating gives CASSGPPGTGVYEQYF.

V and J are TRBV14 and TRBJ2-3; D uncertain. V lost 0 bases and J 2 bases, leaving 9 bases between the germline ends. The CDR3 runs 15 residues. The germline V gene has CDR1 SGHDN and CDR2 FVKESK. For the CDR3, the DNA is TGTGCCAGCAGCCAAGATTCTGACAACACAGATACGCAGTATTTT. Its translation is CASSQDSDNTDTQYF.

This chain uses TRBV4-1 with TRBJ1-5; D gene uncertain. Germline CDR1 is MGHRA and CDR2 is YSYEKL. Trimming took 2 bases from V and 1 from J, leaving 6 bases between them. CDR3 length equals 14 residues. The CDR3 protein is CASSQRQSNQPQHF. The CDR3 DNA reads TGCGCCAGCAGCCAAAGACAAAGCAATCAGCCCCAGCATTTT.

The rearrangement uses TRBV27 and TRBJ1-2, with TRBD1 as a possible D gene (5 bases). Trimming removed 6 bases from V and 6 bases from J, with 20 bases in between. CDR1 and CDR2 from the germline V gene are MNHEY and SMNVEV (reference sequence). This CDR3 region has 15 residues. CDR3 loop: CASSRLGIGADGYTF. The CDR3 region has the DNA TGTGCCAGCAGCCGATTGGGGATAGGGGCGGATGGCTACACCTTC.

V gene TRBV7-9 combines with J gene TRBJ2-1, with 7 bases that match TRBD2. CDR3 size: 14 residues. Germline-derived CDR1 and CDR2 are SEHNR and FQNEAQ (reference sequence). Germline trimming cut 5 bases from V and 9 bases from J; bases unmatched to any gene: 10. The CDR3 reads CASSVRTRFGEQFF. CDR3 bases: TGTGCCAGCAGCGTGAGGACTAGGTTTGGTGAGCAGTTCTTC. Using reference TRBV7-9 and TRBJ2-1 for the parts outside the CDR3, the full variable domain is DTGVSQNPRHKITKRGQNVTFRCDPISEHNRLYWYRQTLGQGPEFLTYFQNEAQLEKSRLLSDRFSAERPKGSFSTLEIQRTEQGDSAMYLCASSVRTRFGEQFFGPGTRLTVL.

The chain recombines TRBV27 with TRBJ2-7, with a possible D match to TRBD2 (7 bases). CDR1 is MNHEY, CDR2 SMNVEV, per germline (reference sequence). The CDR3 loop spans 11 amino acids. Trimming took off 6 bases at V and 6 bases at J, with 9 bases between the two ends. The CDR3 coding sequence is TGTGCCAGCAGGAGGGGGGGCGAGCAGTACTTC. Its protein product is CASRRGGEQYF.

This chain connects TRBV4-1 to TRBJ2-3, with TRBD1 identical over 10 bases. The J segment lost 2 bases and the V segment lost 0 bases, leaving 2 bases of the junction unmatched. CDR1 and CDR2 from the germline V gene are MGHRA and YSYEKL. This CDR3 comprises 16 residues. The CDR3: CASSQEGQGNTDTQYF. The CDR3 nucleotides are TGCGCCAGCAGCCAAGAGGGACAGGGGAACACAGATACGCAGTATTTT.

This clone is medium-sized by share. This chain links TRBV6-1 with TRBJ2-2; 10 bases line up with TRBD2. Looked up from germline, CDR1 is MNHNS and CDR2 is SASEGT. CDR3 length: 15 amino acids. V gave up 8 bases and J gave up 3 bases; unmatched junction bases: 6. The CDR3: CASETLAGDTGELFF. The CDR3 coding sequence is TGTGCCAGCGAAACCCTAGCGGGAGACACCGGGGAGCTGTTTTTT.

This chain joins TRBV28 and TRBJ2-7; 9 nucleotides match TRBD2. Germline values: CDR1 MDHEN, CDR2 SYDVKM. CDR3 length: 15 residues. Trimming cost V 2 bases and J 4 bases; bases outside gene matches: 6. This chain's CDR3 is CASSLQGGRAYEQYF. The CDR3 DNA follows: TGTGCCAGCAGTTTACAGGGCGGGAGGGCATACGAGCAGTACTTC.

This clone was counted once. This chain links TRBV19 with TRBJ1-1; 8 bases are a match to TRBD1. The junction had 1 base not matched to a gene; V was cut back by 6 bases and J by 1 base. Germline CDR1 is LNHDA and CDR2 is SQIVND (reference sequence). The CDR3 runs to 13 residues. This CDR3 reads CASSTGGNTEAFF. CDR3 nucleotide sequence: TGTGCCAGTAGCACAGGGGGGAACACTGAAGCTTTCTTT.

The J gene is TRBJ2-7, the V gene TRBV11-2; unclear D gene. Germline CDR1 reads SGHAT; CDR2 reads FQNNGV. Trimming left V 1 base short and J 2 bases short, with 9 bases between. The CDR3 extends over 14 amino acids. DNA of the CDR3: TGTGCCAGCAGCTTAGTTGATGTAGCCTACGAGCAGTACTTC. This sequence encodes CASSLVDVAYEQYF.

This clone was seen just once. The rearrangement joins TRBV29-1 to TRBJ1-1, with D possibly matching TRBD1 (5 bases). The CDR3 spans 12 residues. The ends were cut back, 4 bases at V and 1 base at J, with 7 bases in the middle. Per the germline V gene, CDR1 is SQVTM and CDR2 is ANQGSEA. The CDR3 loop is CSVGQTNTEAFF. In DNA form, the CDR3 reads TGCAGCGTTGGACAGACGAACACTGAAGCTTTCTTT.

The chain has TRBV7-9 and TRBJ2-3; 9 bases match TRBD1. This CDR3 comprises 11 residues. Germline V gene sequence: CDR1 SEHNR, CDR2 FQNEAQ (reference sequence). Trimming removed 5 bases from V and 13 bases from J; junction bases left unmatched: 4. The CDR3 spells CASSRDRVEYF. CDR3 DNA sequence: TGTGCCAGCAGCCGGGACAGGGTGGAGTATTTT.

This chain joins TRBV7-2 and TRBJ2-1, with a possible D match to TRBD2 (7 bases). The CDR3 runs to 19 residues. Germline V gives CDR1 SGHTA, CDR2 FQGNSA. Trimming took off 1 base at V and 0 bases at J, with 19 bases between the two ends. DNA for the CDR3: TGTGCCAGCAGCTTAGTTGATAGGCGGGGGCCAAGCTCCTACAATGAGCAGTTCTTC. Translating it yields CASSLVDRRGPSSYNEQFF.

This clone was found once. The rearrangement joins TRBV18 to TRBJ2-6, with D perhaps matching TRBD1 (5 bases). The ends were cut back, 3 bases at V and 0 bases at J, with 6 bases in the middle. The CDR3 is 15 residues long. CDR1 is KGHSH, CDR2 LQKENI, per germline. The CDR3 bases are TGTGCCAGCTCACCCGACAGCTCTGGGGCCAACGTCCTGACTTTC. Protein: CASSPDSSGANVLTF.

V is TRBV7-2 and J is TRBJ2-1, with TRBD2 matching over 10 bases. The CDR3 runs 15 residues. The germline V gene encodes CDR1 SGHTA and CDR2 FQGNSA. J gave up 5 bases and V 3 bases, and 4 bases lay outside the gene matches. The CDR3 protein is CASSFRTSGHNEQFF. The CDR3 DNA reads TGTGCCAGCAGCTTTAGGACTAGCGGCCACAATGAGCAGTTCTTC.

In this sample, this clone turned up once. V gene TRBV18 combines with J gene TRBJ2-7, with 9 bases that match TRBD2. The CDR3 is made up of 15 amino acids. The V gene's germline CDR1 is KGHSH and CDR2 LQKENI. The junction had 4 bases not matched to a gene; V was cut back by 4 bases and J by 0 bases. In DNA, the CDR3 is TGTGCCAGCTCACTAGGCGGGGGGGACTCCTACGAGCAGTACTTC. The encoded protein is CASSLGGGDSYEQYF. The variable domain in full, completed from reference TRBV18 and TRBJ2-7, reads NAGVMQNPRHLVRRRGQEARLRCSPMKGHSHVYWYRQLPEEGLKFMVYLQKENIIDESGMPKERFSAEFPKEGPSILRIQQVVRGDSAAYFCASSLGGGDSYEQYFGPGTRLTVT.

CDR3 nucleotide sequence: TGTGCCAGCTCACCACCTATCCACAGGTACAATGAGCAGTTCTTC. This codes for CASSPPIHRYNEQFF. The chain combines TRBV18 with TRBJ2-1; D is perhaps TRBD1 (5 bases). Per the germline V gene, CDR1 is KGHSH and CDR2 is LQKENI. This CDR3 contains 15 residues. V lost 0 bases and J 4 bases, leaving 10 bases between the germline ends.

V is TRBV28 and J is TRBJ2-7; a possible D gene is TRBD2 (5 bases). V lost 1 base and J 3 bases, leaving 7 bases between the germline ends. The germline CDR1 and CDR2 sequences are MDHEN and SYDVKM. There are 13 residues in the CDR3. The CDR3 DNA sequence: TGTGCCAGCAGTTTATCGGGGATCTACGAGCAGTACTTC. It yields the protein CASSLSGIYEQYF.

The chain is built from TRBV7-9 and TRBJ2-1; 12 nucleotides align to TRBD2. Germline CDR1 SEHNR, CDR2 FQNEAQ (reference sequence). CDR3 length: 18 residues. With 1 base clipped from V and 1 base from J, the junction kept 5 bases outside the gene matches. The chain's CDR3 is CASSLGFLAGGSYNEQFF. As DNA, the CDR3 is TGTGCCAGCAGCTTAGGGTTTCTAGCGGGAGGGTCCTACAATGAGCAGTTCTTC. Using reference TRBV7-9 and TRBJ2-1 for the parts outside the CDR3, the full variable domain is DTGVSQNPRHKITKRGQNVTFRCDPISEHNRLYWYRQTLGQGPEFLTYFQNEAQLEKSRLLSDRFSAERPKGSFSTLEIQRTEQGDSAMYLCASSLGFLAGGSYNEQFFGPGTRLTVL.

The chain is built from TRBV5-3 and TRBJ2-3; 8 bases agree with TRBD2. TRBV5-3 is recorded as an ORF, its role being uncertain. After removal of 3 bases from V and 2 bases from J, the junction contained 5 bases not matched to a gene. The CDR3 loop spans 15 amino acids. CDR3 loop: CARSSLAGFTDTQYF. CDR3 DNA sequence: TGTGCCAGAAGCTCCTTAGCGGGATTCACAGATACGCAGTATTTT.

This chain uses TRBV4-2 with TRBJ2-3; TRBD2 matches 8 bases. V gave up 1 base and J gave up 2 bases; unmatched junction bases: 2. Germline-derived CDR1 and CDR2 are LGHNA and YNFKEQ. The CDR3 extends over 15 amino acids. The CDR3 region has the DNA TGTGCCAGCAGCCAAGCGGGAGGGTTCACAGATACGCAGTATTTT. Its translation is CASSQAGGFTDTQYF.

V and J are TRBV5-5 and TRBJ2-7; TRBD2 matches at 8 bases. The length of the CDR3 is 14 residues. Germline values: CDR1 SGHKS, CDR2 YYEKEE (reference sequence). V shed 1 base and J 2 bases; nucleotides not matched to a gene: 2. The CDR3: CASSLTGGPYEQYF. CDR3 DNA sequence: TGTGCCAGCAGCTTGACGGGAGGGCCCTACGAGCAGTACTTC.

This chain links TRBV9 with TRBJ1-5; D unclear. V was trimmed by 0 bases and J by 0 bases, leaving 10 bases between them. This CDR3 is 16 amino acids long. Germline CDR1 and CDR2: SGDLS and YYNGEE. The CDR3 nucleotides read TGTGCCAGCAGCGTAGCTGGGCAGAATAGCAATCAGCCCCAGCATTTT. It specifies CASSVAGQNSNQPQHF.

The genes are TRBV13 and TRBJ1-1; D might be TRBD1 (5 bases). Trimming stripped 6 bases from V and 6 bases from J, with 17 bases between. Germline V gene lookup returns CDR1 PRHDT and CDR2 FYEKMQ (reference sequence). The length of the CDR3 is 14 residues. The DNA for the CDR3 is TGTGCCAGCAGTCGGGGACGGCGGGGGGCTGAAGCTTTCTTT. Amino acids: CASSRGRRGAEAFF.